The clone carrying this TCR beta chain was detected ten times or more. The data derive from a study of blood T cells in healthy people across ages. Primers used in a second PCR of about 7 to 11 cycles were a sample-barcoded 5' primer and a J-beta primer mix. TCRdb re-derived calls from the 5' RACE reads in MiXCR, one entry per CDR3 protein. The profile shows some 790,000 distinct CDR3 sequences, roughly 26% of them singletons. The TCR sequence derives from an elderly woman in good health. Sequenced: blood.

Here the CDR3 DNA reads TGTGCCAGCAGCTTTGGACAGGGAACGGAGACCCAGTACTTC. Translated: CASSFGQGTETQYF. V usage is TRBV7-2 and J usage is TRBJ2-5; 8 bases fit TRBD1. The V gene end was trimmed by 3 bases and the J gene end by 5 bases; junction bases not matched to a gene: 5. CDR3 length: 14 amino acids. CDR1 and CDR2 from the germline V gene are SGHTA and FQGNSA.